This T cell receptor beta chain was captured by sequencing in a study of Graves' ophthalmopathy and Graves' hyperthyroidism. Deletions cut 5 bases from V and 5 bases from J, with 14 bases between. The V gene's germline CDR1 is KGHDR and CDR2 SFDVKD. The CDR3 is 14 amino acids. This clonotype was counted many times. For repertoire sequencing, the TCR beta CDR3 regions were amplified from RNA transcripts. In the first round, RT-PCR was carried out with HTBI primers, and a multiplex PCR formed the second round. MiXCR, run by TCRdb on the multiplex PCR reads, gives a single entry per CDR3 protein. Seen here are around 660,000 distinct CDR3 sequences, 35% to 50% observed once, and the top ten hold around 3.3%.

Sequencing was performed on peripheral blood. This receptor was taken from an adult man with Graves' ophthalmopathy. The rearrangement joins TRBV24-1 to TRBJ2-5; D might be TRBD1 or TRBD2, each matching 5 bases. The CDR3 DNA is TGTGCCACCAGTGGGGGACCTCCTGAGGAGACCCAGTACTTC. Its translation is CATSGGPPEETQYF.